Each of the 21 T cell receptor beta chains below was sequenced from the same sample in a study of radiation and T cells in renal cell carcinoma. The protocol was immunoSEQ multiplex PCR, while the TCRdb copy is restricted to in-frame clones and leaves out a portion. Found here are under 150,000 clones, more than 80% of them singletons; the top ten hold 1.9%. Time point described: blood 2 weeks post-SBRT. Treatment noted: 15 Gy SBRT to primary tumor, nephrectomy 4 weeks later. This specimen was blood, taken from a patient whose treatment included radiotherapy and nephrectomy. The receptor set was obtained from an older woman with renal cell carcinoma.

For this clone: The sample carries other DNA sequences with the same CDR3. The rearrangement uses TRBV11-2 and TRBJ1-2; unclear D gene. Germline V gives CDR1 SGHAT, CDR2 FQNNGV. The CDR3 is 11 amino acids. V was cut by 1 base and J by 4 bases, with 1 base left in between. As DNA, the CDR3 is TGTGCCAGCAGCTTAGCCTATGGCTACACCTTC. Residues: CASSLAYGYTF.

V gene TRBV10-1 combines with J gene TRBJ2-7; unclear D gene. V dropped 3 bases and J dropped 5 bases, with 8 bases sitting between them. The CDR3 extends over 12 amino acids. The V gene's germline CDR1 is WNHNN and CDR2 SYGVQD (reference sequence). The CDR3 loop is CASSDRTNEQYF. In DNA form, the CDR3 reads TGCGCCAGCAGTGACCGGACGAACGAGCAGTACTTC.

The J gene is TRBJ1-5, the V gene TRBV28; the D gene is possibly TRBD1 (5 bases). Deletions cut 6 bases from V and 0 bases from J, with 9 bases between. Germline V gene data show CDR1 as MDHEN and CDR2 as SYDVKM. This CDR3 contains 14 residues. CDR3 DNA sequence: TGTGCCAGCAGAGGGGAGGGTAGCAATCAGCCCCAGCATTTT. Its protein is CASRGEGSNQPQHF.

This chain links TRBV16 with TRBJ1-2; 7 nucleotides line up with TRBD1. The V segment lost 3 bases and the J segment 4 bases; nucleotides outside the gene matches: 8. Germline CDR1 reads KGHSY; CDR2 reads FQNENV. The CDR3 has 15 amino acids. The CDR3: CASSHTTGFGYGYTF. The CDR3, as DNA: TGTGCCAGCAGCCATACGACAGGGTTCGGCTATGGCTACACCTTC.

The V and J genes are TRBV18 and TRBJ2-1; TRBD2 matches at 7 bases. The ends lost 3 bases at V and 6 bases at J; junction bases unmatched: 5. CDR1 and CDR2 from the germline V gene are KGHSH and LQKENI. There are 14 residues in the CDR3. The CDR3 bases are TGTGCCAGCTCACCGTCTAGCGGCGGCAATGAGCAGTTCTTC. Protein: CASSPSSGGNEQFF.

The V gene is TRBV30, the J gene TRBJ1-5; 11 bases agree with TRBD1. The CDR3 is 18 amino acids. J lost 2 bases, V lost 3 bases, and 12 bases had no gene match. Germline CDR1 and CDR2: GTSNPN and SVGIG (reference sequence). CDR3 coding DNA: TGTGCCTGGAGGTTTGGCGGACAGGGGGCACAAGGCAATCAGCCCCAGCATTTT. Translated, it gives CAWRFGGQGAQGNQPQHF.

The chain has TRBV19 and TRBJ1-2, with TRBD1 identical over 7 bases. The V and J ends lost 2 bases and 0 bases, in that order; junction bases with no gene match: 3. Germline V lookup: CDR1 LNHDA, CDR2 SQIVND (reference sequence). There are 15 residues in the CDR3. This CDR3 reads CASSIQTGSNYGYTF. The CDR3 DNA is TGTGCCAGTAGTATACAGACAGGGTCTAACTATGGCTACACCTTC.

This clone was seen only once. The chain combines TRBV5-8 with TRBJ2-1, with D unclear. V dropped 2 bases and J dropped 5 bases, with 5 bases sitting between them. The CDR3 is made up of 12 amino acids. Germline loops: CDR1 SGHTS, CDR2 YDEGEE. This CDR3 reads CASSFGDNEQFF. The DNA for the CDR3 is TGTGCCAGCAGCTTTGGGGACAATGAGCAGTTCTTC.

The V and J genes are TRBV5-1 and TRBJ2-5; 8 positions agree with TRBD1. J gave up 2 bases and V 4 bases, and 4 bases lay outside the gene matches. The CDR3 has 14 residues. Germline loops: CDR1 SGHRS, CDR2 YFSETQ. CDR3 nucleotide sequence: TGCGCCAGCAGCGCCGACAGGGGACAAGAGACCCAGTACTTC. It translates to CASSADRGQETQYF.

This chain uses TRBV6-5 with TRBJ1-1; D might be TRBD1 (5 bases). This CDR3 comprises 15 residues. The V end lost 6 bases, the J end lost 0 bases, and 14 bases lay between the germline ends. From germline, CDR1 is MNHEY and CDR2 SVGAGI. The CDR3 DNA reads TGTGCCAGCAGCGATTTGGGGGGTATGAACACTGAAGCTTTCTTT. Residues: CASSDLGGMNTEAFF.

The chain carries TRBV7-9 and TRBJ2-2, with 9 positions matching TRBD2. J gave up 1 base and V 8 bases, and 8 bases lay outside the gene matches. Germline values: CDR1 SEHNR, CDR2 FQNEAQ (reference sequence). The CDR3 loop spans 16 amino acids. The CDR3 loop is CASGAGGPRNTGELFF. Written as DNA, the CDR3 is TGTGCCAGCGGGGCGGGAGGGCCAAGGAACACCGGGGAGCTGTTTTTT.

This clone has just one count. The gene calls are TRBV6-5 and TRBJ2-1, with 8 bases that match TRBD1. CDR3 length: 13 amino acids. Unmatched junction bases numbered 11, after V lost 7 bases and J lost 12 bases. From germline, CDR1 is MNHEY and CDR2 SVGAGI. CDR3 protein: CASTLTGGMVQFF. DNA for the CDR3: TGTGCCAGCACCTTAACAGGGGGTATGGTGCAGTTCTTC.

This clone occurred once. J is TRBJ2-5 and V is TRBV14, with D uncertain. The length of the CDR3 is 16 residues. Germline V lookup: CDR1 SGHDN, CDR2 FVKESK. Trimming shortened V by 2 bases and J by 1 base, and 14 bases separated the two germline ends. Here the CDR3 reads CASSQLDWYFQETQYF. Written as DNA, the CDR3 is TGTGCCAGCAGCCAACTAGACTGGTACTTCCAAGAGACCCAGTACTTC.

This chain connects TRBV18 to TRBJ2-3; TRBD1 matches at 9 bases. Looked up from germline, CDR1 is KGHSH and CDR2 is LQKENI. V dropped 6 bases and J dropped 7; count of bases not matched to a gene: 14. This CDR3 comprises 16 residues. In DNA, the CDR3 is TGTGCCAGCTCTACAATACAGGGGGCGGGTAAAAATACGCAGTATTTT. Its protein is CASSTIQGAGKNTQYF.

This chain connects TRBV2 to TRBJ2-3, with a tentative D call TRBD2 (6 bases). The germline gives CDR1 SNHLY, CDR2 FYNNEI. Trimming left V 7 bases short and J 2 bases short, with 10 bases between. The CDR3 is 13 residues long. CDR3 sequence reads: CASNGLNTDTQYF. CDR3 nucleotide sequence: TGTGCCAGCAACGGACTAAACACAGATACGCAGTATTTT.

The rearrangement joins TRBV5-8 to TRBJ2-1; 8 bases are a match to TRBD1. Germline V lookup: CDR1 SGHTS, CDR2 YDEGEE. There are 16 residues in the CDR3. The trim removed 1 base at V and 8 bases at J, leaving 11 bases unmatched. The CDR3 reads CASSLIGRQGHDEQFF. The CDR3 bases are TGTGCCAGCAGCTTGATCGGGAGACAGGGGCACGATGAGCAGTTCTTC.

This chain connects TRBV9 to TRBJ2-3, with 15 bases lining up with TRBD2. Germline-derived CDR1 and CDR2 are SGDLS and YYNGEE. The V and J ends lost 2 bases and 4 bases, in that order; junction bases with no gene match: 2. The CDR3 runs 16 residues. The CDR3 nucleotides are TGTGCCAGCAGCGTCCGGACTAGCGGGGGGGCAGATACGCAGTATTTT. This sequence encodes CASSVRTSGGADTQYF.

The CDR3, as DNA: TGTGCCGGGACAGGGGGTTACGAGCAGTACTTC. Its protein product is CAGTGGYEQYF. This sequence joins TRBV30 and TRBJ2-7, with TRBD1 identical over 11 bases. The CDR3 runs to 11 residues. Germline trimming cut 8 bases from V and 4 bases from J; bases unmatched to any gene: 1. From germline, CDR1 is GTSNPN and CDR2 SVGIG (reference sequence). Full variable domain (rest looked up from reference TRBV30 and TRBJ2-7): SQTIHQWPATLVQPVGSPLSLECTVEGTSNPNLYWYRQAAGRGLQLLFYSVGIGQISSEVPQNLSASRPQDRQFILSSKKLLLSDSGFYLCAGTGGYEQYFGPGTRLTVT.

V gene TRBV2 combines with J gene TRBJ2-2; the D gene could be TRBD1 or TRBD2 (5 bases each). The CDR3 extends over 15 amino acids. CDR1 is SNHLY, CDR2 FYNNEI, per germline. V was trimmed by 2 bases and J by 4 bases, leaving 11 bases between them. This CDR3 is CASSEQGAGTGELFF. The CDR3 region has the DNA TGTGCCAGCAGTGAACAGGGTGCGGGCACCGGGGAGCTGTTTTTT.

The chain employs TRBV27 and TRBJ1-2; TRBD1 aligns across 12 bases. This CDR3 has 17 amino acids. Trimming took 5 bases from V and 4 from J; bases not matched to a gene: 11. Germline CDR1 and CDR2: MNHEY and SMNVEV (reference sequence). The CDR3 region is CASSLRDRGRDGYGYTF. CDR3 sequence (DNA): TGTGCCAGCAGTCTCCGGGACAGGGGGCGGGATGGCTATGGCTACACCTTC.

The chain uses TRBV25-1 and TRBJ2-1, with TRBD2 identical over 15 bases. Losses at the gene ends were 6 bases for V and 5 bases for J; bases not matched to a gene: 5. This CDR3 comprises 16 residues. CDR1 MGHDK and CDR2 SYGVNS come from the germline V gene. CDR3 nucleotide sequence: TGTGCCAGCAGGGGACTAGCGGGAGGACGAGACAATGAGCAGTTCTTC. It yields the protein CASRGLAGGRDNEQFF. Variable domain in full (rest from reference TRBV25-1 and TRBJ2-1): EADIYQTPRYLVIGTGKKITLECSQTMGHDKMYWYQQDPGMELHLIHYSYGVNSTEKGDLSSESTVSRIRTEHFPLTLESARPSHTSQYLCASRGLAGGRDNEQFFGPGTRLTVL.